The rows below give T cell receptor beta chains drawn from one sample of a study of T-cell reconstitution after alpha-beta-depleted transplantation in children. TCRdb reprocessed the PCR reads via MiXCR and lists one record per CDR3 protein. This table holds 480,000 or so distinct CDR3 sequences, over 9.5% found once. The sequencing used PBMCs, collected before TCRalphabeta/CD19-depleted stem cell transplant. These receptors were collected from a child aged 2-15 years with inherited bone marrow failure, due to receive a stem cell transplant. CDR3s include the opening cysteine and the closing phenylalanine or tryptophan. The D gene is left open where the match is weak. Not every row has a clone size; where given, it reads once, few, many or a size class.

d_gene: .; abundance: many; j_gene: TRBJ2-7; v_gene: TRBV7-9; CDR3aa: CASSPTGWSDEQYF; CDR3nt: TGTGCCAGCAGCCCCACGGGGTGGTCCGACGAGCAGTACTTC
d_gene: TRBD2; abundance: few; j_gene: TRBJ2-5; v_gene: TRBV5-1; CDR3aa: CASSLLAEPQETQYF; CDR3nt: TGCGCCAGCAGCTTACTAGCGGAGCCCCAAGAGACCCAGTACTTC
d_gene: .; abundance: many; j_gene: TRBJ2-7; v_gene: TRBV7-2; CDR3aa: CASSPFPPSYEQYF; CDR3nt: TGTGCCAGCAGCCCCTTTCCCCCCTCCTACGAGCAGTACTTC
d_gene: .; abundance: many; j_gene: TRBJ2-2; v_gene: TRBV20-1; CDR3aa: CSARGMVYTGELFF; CDR3nt: TGCAGTGCTAGAGGGATGGTGTACACCGGGGAGCTGTTTTTT
d_gene: .; abundance: .; j_gene: TRBJ2-3; v_gene: TRBV20-1; CDR3aa: CSAPWGYGFSTDTQYF; CDR3nt: TGCAGTGCTCCATGGGGGTACGGGTTTAGCACAGATACGCAGTATTTT
d_gene: TRBD2; abundance: .; j_gene: TRBJ2-1; v_gene: TRBV11-2; CDR3aa: CASSLLAEVYNEQFF; CDR3nt: TGTGCCAGCAGCTTACTAGCGGAGGTCTACAATGAGCAGTTCTTC
d_gene: TRBD1; abundance: .; j_gene: TRBJ2-1; v_gene: TRBV20-1; CDR3aa: CSATKGQGGNEQFF; CDR3nt: TGCAGTGCTACCAAGGGACAGGGTGGCAATGAGCAGTTCTTC
d_gene: TRBD2; abundance: many; j_gene: TRBJ2-5; v_gene: TRBV25-1; CDR3aa: CASSDPSGTQETQYF; CDR3nt: TGTGCCAGCAGTGATCCTAGCGGAACGCAAGAGACCCAGTACTTC
d_gene: .; abundance: many; j_gene: TRBJ2-2; v_gene: TRBV4-2; CDR3aa: CASSQRGQNTGELFF; CDR3nt: TGTGCCAGCAGCCAAAGAGGACAGAACACCGGGGAGCTGTTTTTT
d_gene: .; abundance: .; j_gene: TRBJ1-5; v_gene: TRBV5-5; CDR3aa: CASSLTGRTNQPQHF; CDR3nt: TGTGCCAGCAGCTTGACCGGACGGACAAATCAGCCCCAGCATTTT
d_gene: .; abundance: many; j_gene: TRBJ2-5; v_gene: TRBV2; CDR3aa: CASSALRGRQETQYF; CDR3nt: TGTGCCAGCAGCGCTCTCCGAGGGCGTCAAGAGACCCAGTACTTC
d_gene: .; abundance: many; j_gene: TRBJ2-4; v_gene: TRBV7-2; CDR3aa: CASSSAVAKNIQYF; CDR3nt: TGTGCCAGCAGCTCAGCGGTAGCCAAAAACATTCAGTACTTC
d_gene: TRBD2; abundance: many; j_gene: TRBJ2-2; v_gene: TRBV20-1; CDR3aa: CSARPSGYTGELFF; CDR3nt: TGCAGTGCTCGTCCTAGCGGTTACACCGGGGAGCTGTTTTTT
d_gene: .; abundance: many; j_gene: TRBJ2-3; v_gene: TRBV3-1; CDR3aa: CASSQVLSPDTQYF; CDR3nt: TGTGCCAGCAGCCAAGTACTTAGCCCCGATACGCAGTATTTT
d_gene: TRBD2; abundance: .; j_gene: TRBJ2-2; v_gene: TRBV12-3/TRBV12-4; CDR3aa: CASSLGLASRAGELFF; CDR3nt: TGTGCCAGCAGCCTCGGACTAGCGAGCCGAGCCGGGGAGCTGTTTTTT
d_gene: TRBD2; abundance: many; j_gene: TRBJ2-7; v_gene: TRBV27; CDR3aa: CASSPSLAGVLYEQYF; CDR3nt: TGTGCCAGCAGTCCCAGTCTAGCGGGAGTACTCTACGAGCAGTACTTC
d_gene: TRBD1; abundance: .; j_gene: TRBJ2-3; v_gene: TRBV10-3; CDR3aa: CAISAAGTGRSGTDTQYF; CDR3nt: TGTGCCATCAGTGCCGCCGGGACAGGGCGGTCTGGCACAGATACGCAGTATTTT
d_gene: .; abundance: .; j_gene: TRBJ1-2; v_gene: TRBV11-2; CDR3aa: CASSLTQGSRGYTF; CDR3nt: TGTGCCAGCAGCTTGACACAAGGATCACGTGGCTACACCTTC
d_gene: .; abundance: few; j_gene: TRBJ2-7; v_gene: TRBV7-2; CDR3aa: CASSFPASYEQYF; CDR3nt: TGTGCCAGCAGCTTTCCGGCCTCCTACGAGCAGTACTTC
d_gene: .; abundance: many; j_gene: TRBJ1-1; v_gene: TRBV7-6; CDR3aa: CASSEGGWTEAFF; CDR3nt: TGTGCCAGCAGCGAGGGGGGTTGGACTGAAGCTTTCTTT